The 23 T cell receptor beta chains below were found in one sample sequenced in a study of blood T cell repertoires in COVID-19. The protocol was immunoSEQ multiplex PCR, while the TCRdb copy is restricted to in-frame clones and leaves out a portion. Found here are approximately 300,000 clones, roughly 89% of them singletons; the top ten hold just under 9.5%. The sequenced sample consisted of PBMCs or T cells enriched from blood (not recorded which). These TCRs come from a woman younger than 45 who had recovered from COVID-19.

J is TRBJ1-5 and V is TRBV6-1, with TRBD1 identical over 7 bases. The length of the CDR3 is 16 residues. Germline-derived CDR1 and CDR2 are MNHNS and SASEGT. With V trimmed by 3 bases and J by 7 bases, 12 bases remained unmatched. The CDR3 region is CASSDRVKDRVQPQHF. Written as DNA, the CDR3 is TGTGCCAGCAGTGACCGAGTAAAAGACAGGGTCCAGCCCCAGCATTTT.

The V call is TRBV27, the J call TRBJ2-5, with D possibly being TRBD2 (6 bases). CDR3 length: 10 amino acids. Between the trimmed V and J ends, which lost 8 bases and 9 bases, there was a span of 10 bases. Germline CDR1 MNHEY, CDR2 SMNVEV (reference sequence). The CDR3 sequence is CASGGVAQYF. The CDR3 nucleotides read TGTGCCAGCGGCGGGGTGGCCCAGTACTTC.

The V call is TRBV5-8, the J call TRBJ1-1; a weak D match, TRBD1 (6 bases). CDR1 and CDR2 (germline): SGHTS, YDEGEE. This CDR3 is built from 16 residues. Between the trimmed V and J ends, which lost 4 bases and 4 bases, there was a span of 20 bases. The CDR3: CASSGGAGFYFTEAFF. The CDR3 bases are TGTGCCAGCAGCGGGGGGGCAGGGTTCTATTTCACTGAAGCTTTCTTT.

The chain has TRBV18 and TRBJ2-1; TRBD2 agrees at 12 bases. Unmatched junction bases numbered 3, after V lost 4 bases and J lost 5 bases. Germline lookup yields CDR1 KGHSH and CDR2 LQKENI. The CDR3 runs to 15 residues. The CDR3 DNA reads TGTGCCAGCTCACTTAGACTAGCGGGAGACAATGAGCAGTTCTTC. Its protein is CASSLRLAGDNEQFF.

This clone appeared a few times. The chain employs TRBV5-1 and TRBJ1-6; D gene ambiguous. Germline lookup yields CDR1 SGHRS and CDR2 YFSETQ. V lost 0 bases to trimming and J lost 7 bases, with 14 bases between them. This CDR3 comprises 16 residues. CDR3 nucleotides: TGCGCCAGCAGCTTGGAGGGTAGTCGCGGGAATTCACCCCTCCACTTT. It yields the protein CASSLEGSRGNSPLHF.

This clone showed up just a few times. V usage is TRBV9 and J usage is TRBJ1-2; 9 bases map to TRBD1. Germline V gene sequence: CDR1 SGDLS, CDR2 YYNGEE. V dropped 5 bases and J dropped 7; count of bases not matched to a gene: 3. This CDR3 is 12 amino acids long. CDR3: CASRETGGGYTF. CDR3 DNA sequence: TGTGCCAGCAGGGAGACAGGGGGTGGCTACACCTTC.

The chain links TRBV4-2 to TRBJ1-1; 9 positions agree with TRBD1. CDR1 and CDR2 (germline): LGHNA, YNFKEQ. The CDR3 runs 17 residues. The ends lost 2 bases at V and 3 bases at J; junction bases unmatched: 10. The CDR3 bases are TGTGCCAGCAGCCAAACAGGGGGCCGAGCCTCCGACACTGAAGCTTTCTTT. Translated, it gives CASSQTGGRASDTEAFF.

CDR3 nucleotide sequence: TGTGCCAGCAGTTTATCCCCAGGGTTAACTGAAGCTTTCTTT. It specifies CASSLSPGLTEAFF. This chain uses TRBV27 with TRBJ1-1; perhaps TRBD1 as D (5 bases). V was pared by 0 bases and J by 5 bases, with 10 bases between. The CDR3 loop spans 14 amino acids. Germline lookup yields CDR1 MNHEY and CDR2 SMNVEV (reference sequence).

This clone was recorded a few times. The rearrangement links TRBV6-2 or TRBV6-3 to TRBJ2-3; D is unresolved. The V and J ends lost 5 bases and 7 bases respectively, with 16 bases between them. The CDR3 length is 14 residues. Germline V gives CDR1 MNHEY, CDR2 SVGEGT. The CDR3 protein is CASSRGPAENTQYF. The CDR3 coding sequence is TGTGCCAGCAGTCGTGGCCCCGCGGAAAATACGCAGTATTTT.

The chain couples TRBV19 to TRBJ1-1, with a possible D match to TRBD1 (5 bases). CDR1 is LNHDA, CDR2 SQIVND, per germline (reference sequence). Deletions cut 5 bases from V and 4 bases from J, with 20 bases between. This CDR3 region has 16 residues. The CDR3 bases are TGTGCCAGTAGTTTCTCTAGGGCAGGGCTGACCACTGAAGCTTTCTTT. Residues: CASSFSRAGLTTEAFF.

The CDR3 sequence: CATRRAGQENTGELFF. In nucleotides, the CDR3 is TGTGCCACCCGGAGGGCAGGCCAGGAGAACACCGGGGAGCTGTTTTTT. The V and J genes are TRBV2 and TRBJ2-2; possibly TRBD2 for D (6 bases). CDR3 length: 16 residues. Trimming pared 10 bases from V and 1 base from J, leaving 19 bases between. The V gene's germline CDR1 is SNHLY and CDR2 FYNNEI.

V usage is TRBV11-3 and J usage is TRBJ1-2; TRBD1 aligns across 9 bases. CDR1 is SGHNT and CDR2 is YENEEA in the germline V gene. This CDR3 is built from 16 residues. J lost 8 bases, V lost 1 base, and 11 bases had no gene match. The CDR3 is CASSLGGTGLGYGYTF. CDR3 in DNA: TGTGCCAGCAGCTTAGGAGGGACAGGGCTGGGCTACGGCTACACCTTC.

CDR3 protein: CASSTRLAGEPVSKETQYF. The CDR3 nucleotides read TGTGCCAGCAGCACCCGACTAGCGGGAGAACCGGTGTCTAAAGAGACCCAGTACTTC. The V and J genes are TRBV11-2 and TRBJ2-5; 12 bases match TRBD2. Germline loops: CDR1 SGHAT, CDR2 FQNNGV. The CDR3 is 19 residues long. V lost 5 bases and J lost 3; bases outside the gene matches: 16.

This chain connects TRBV28 to TRBJ2-5; 10 nucleotides match TRBD1. V dropped 3 bases and J dropped 5; count of bases not matched to a gene: 6. The CDR3 sequence is 15 residues long. Germline-derived CDR1 and CDR2 are MDHEN and SYDVKM. The CDR3 DNA is TGTGCCAGCAGTTTTAGGACAGGGGGACGGGAGACCCAGTACTTC. Protein product: CASSFRTGGRETQYF.

This chain joins TRBV10-1 and TRBJ2-3, with 10 bases fitting TRBD2. The CDR3 is 15 residues long. CDR1 and CDR2 from the germline V gene are WNHNN and SYGVQD (reference sequence). J lost 2 bases, V lost 6 bases, and 5 bases had no gene match. The CDR3 is CASSTSGTFTDTQYF. The CDR3, as DNA: TGCGCCAGCAGCACTAGCGGGACCTTCACAGATACGCAGTATTTT.

The chain carries TRBV3-1 (or the pseudogene TRBV3-2) and TRBJ2-1, with 8 nucleotides matching TRBD2. CDR1 is LGHDT and CDR2 is YNNKEL in the germline V gene (reference sequence). V lost 3 bases to trimming and J lost 6 bases; unmatched junction nucleotides: 4. The CDR3 totals 14 residues. In DNA form, the CDR3 reads TGTGCCAGCAGCCACGGACTAGCATTCAATGAGCAGTTCTTC. This gives the protein CASSHGLAFNEQFF.

V gene TRBV3-1 (or the pseudogene TRBV3-2) combines with J gene TRBJ1-5, with unresolved D. Trimming shortened V by 3 bases and J by 3 bases, and 12 bases separated the two germline ends. The CDR3 runs 15 residues. Germline V CDR1 and CDR2: LGHDT, YNNKEL (reference sequence). The CDR3 sequence: CASSQMSGNNQPQHF. The DNA of the CDR3 is TGTGCCAGCAGCCAGATGTCGGGGAACAATCAGCCCCAGCATTTT.

The rearrangement uses TRBV3-1 (or the pseudogene TRBV3-2) and TRBJ1-1; D is ambiguous. Trimming removed 0 bases from V and 0 bases from J, with 5 bases in between. Looked up from germline, CDR1 is LGHDT and CDR2 is YNNKEL (reference sequence). The CDR3 is 14 amino acids. CDR3 amino acids: CASSQDRVNTEAFF. The CDR3 region has the DNA TGTGCCAGCAGCCAAGATCGAGTGAACACTGAAGCTTTCTTT.

The V and J genes are TRBV3-1 (or the pseudogene TRBV3-2) and TRBJ1-5; 11 nucleotides match TRBD1. V gave up 0 bases and J gave up 7 bases; unmatched junction bases: 17. CDR3 length: 20 amino acids. Germline-derived CDR1 and CDR2 are LGHDT and YNNKEL (reference sequence). The CDR3 coding sequence is TGTGCCAGCAGCCAAGATGGGTGGGCCGAACCGGGACAGGGGGGGCAGCCCCAGCATTTT. It codes for CASSQDGWAEPGQGGQPQHF.

The chain recombines TRBV2 with TRBJ2-4; 7 positions agree with TRBD2. V gave up 2 bases and J gave up 2 bases; unmatched junction bases: 9. The CDR3 extends over 17 amino acids. The germline V gene encodes CDR1 SNHLY and CDR2 FYNNEI. The chain's CDR3 is CASSEIGRRGTKNIQYF. The CDR3 DNA is TGTGCCAGCAGTGAAATCGGGAGGAGGGGAACCAAAAACATTCAGTACTTC.

The chain couples TRBV27 to TRBJ2-3; D is undetermined. This CDR3 comprises 16 residues. Germline lookup yields CDR1 MNHEY and CDR2 SMNVEV (reference sequence). Trimming shortened V by 5 bases and J by 5 bases, and 20 bases separated the two germline ends. In DNA form, the CDR3 reads TGTGCCAGCAGTCCCTTTGCAGGCATGGTTAGAGATACGCAGTATTTT. Translating it yields CASSPFAGMVRDTQYF.

This chain's CDR3 is CASSGDRDSPLHF. The CDR3 DNA sequence: TGTGCCAGCAGCGGGGACAGGGATTCACCCCTCCACTTT. The chain carries TRBV7-9 and TRBJ1-6; 9 nucleotides align to TRBD1. The V gene's germline CDR1 is SEHNR and CDR2 FQNEAQ (reference sequence). With 5 bases clipped from V and 8 bases from J, the junction kept 1 base outside the gene matches. The CDR3 covers 13 residues.

The chain employs TRBV9 and TRBJ2-1; D is uncertain. This CDR3 region has 14 residues. Germline assignment: CDR1 SGDLS and CDR2 YYNGEE. Trimming took 3 bases from V and 4 from J, leaving 11 bases between them. DNA for the CDR3: TGTGCCAGCAGCGGCCTCGCGTTGTACAATGAGCAGTTCTTC. This gives the protein CASSGLALYNEQFF.